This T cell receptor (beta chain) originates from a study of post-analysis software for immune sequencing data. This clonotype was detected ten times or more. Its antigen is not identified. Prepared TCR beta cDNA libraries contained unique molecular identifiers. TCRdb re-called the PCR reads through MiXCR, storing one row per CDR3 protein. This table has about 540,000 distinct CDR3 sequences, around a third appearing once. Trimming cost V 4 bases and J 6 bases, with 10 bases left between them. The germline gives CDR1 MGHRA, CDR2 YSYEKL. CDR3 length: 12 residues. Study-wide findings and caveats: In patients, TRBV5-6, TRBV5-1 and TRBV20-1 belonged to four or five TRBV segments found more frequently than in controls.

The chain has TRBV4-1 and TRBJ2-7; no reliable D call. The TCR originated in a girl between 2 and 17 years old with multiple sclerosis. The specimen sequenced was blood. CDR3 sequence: CASSLTGGEQYF. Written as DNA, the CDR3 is TGCGCCAGCAGCCTCACGGGCGGCGAGCAGTACTTC.